This T cell receptor beta chain was profiled in a study of OX40 agonist ivuxolimab in advanced cancers. About the research overall: Six ivuxolimab dose levels, 0.01 to 10 mg/kg, were given intravenously every 2 weeks. Three patients got partial responses; one had hepatocellular carcinoma and two had cutaneous melanoma.

Systemic immunosuppression or a history of autoimmune disease excluded patients. At cycle 4 day 1, cycle 7 day 1, and baseline, blood was sampled. Germline CDR1 SNHLY, CDR2 FYNNEI. Deletions cut 5 bases from V and 8 bases from J, with 12 bases between. The CDR3 runs 12 residues. TCRdb's table, derived via immunoSEQ multiplex PCR, lists solely in-frame clones and lacks some. The sample yields more than 45,000 clones, about 88% seen once. The sequence derives from an adult with an advanced solid tumor such as melanoma, head and neck, liver or kidney cancer. The sample consisted of CD4+ or CD8+ T cells sorted from blood, taken in a trial of the OX40 agonist ivuxolimab. The chain combines TRBV2 with TRBJ1-2; no clear D. CDR3 sequence: CASSPLMGGYTF. CDR3 DNA sequence: TGTGCCAGCAGTCCTCTCATGGGCGGCTACACCTTC.